Listed here are 6 T cell receptor beta chains from one sample, sequenced in a study of beta chain features in type 1 diabetes. Study-level findings and limits: Within each of all four CD4+ subsets, Type 1 diabetes patients had TCRB CDR3s that were moderately but significantly shorter.

The antigens of these receptors remain unknown. Of the isolated RNA, all was reverse transcribed, and so the sequenced material was expressed TCRB transcripts. The data were produced by immunoSEQ multiplex PCR, yet TCRdb's version contains in-frame clones alone and is incomplete. In the table there are more than 550,000 clones, about 14% of which are singletons. Sequenced sample: naive CD4+ T cells from blood. Source of these receptors: a man younger than 35 with type 1 diabetes.

This chain links TRBV6-5 with TRBJ2-7; TRBD2 matches at 11 bases. V shed 2 bases, J shed 3 bases, and the junction held 3 bases outside the gene matches. The germline gives CDR1 MNHEY, CDR2 SVGAGI. The CDR3 has 15 amino acids. The CDR3 here is CASSYVLAGVYEQYF. For the CDR3, the DNA is TGTGCCAGCAGTTACGTACTAGCGGGAGTCTACGAGCAGTACTTC.

The V call is TRBV19, the J call TRBJ1-1; 9 nucleotides agree with TRBD1. Germline CDR1 reads LNHDA; CDR2 reads SQIVND (reference sequence). V was pared by 4 bases and J by 10 bases, with 4 bases of the junction left unmatched. This CDR3 contains 12 residues. CDR3 coding DNA: TGTGCCAGTAGTACAACAGGGGGCGTAGCTTTCTTT. Amino acid sequence: CASSTTGGVAFF.

The table lists this clone with a few counts. The chain links TRBV2 to TRBJ2-5; 10 bases line up with TRBD2. Germline V gene sequence: CDR1 SNHLY, CDR2 FYNNEI. Trimming cost V 2 bases and J 1 base; bases outside gene matches: 4. The length of the CDR3 is 16 residues. The CDR3 sequence: CASSERTSGTQETQYF. CDR3 nucleotides: TGTGCCAGCAGTGAACGGACTAGCGGAACCCAAGAGACCCAGTACTTC.

This chain connects TRBV9 to TRBJ2-3; a possible D gene is TRBD1 (7 bases). The CDR3 runs to 15 residues. Germline CDR1 SGDLS, CDR2 YYNGEE. Trimming stripped 0 bases from V and 3 bases from J, with 11 bases between. CDR3 coding DNA: TGTGCCAGCAGCGTAGCAGGGGGGTGGACAGATACGCAGTATTTT. As protein: CASSVAGGWTDTQYF.

The chain joins TRBV6-1 to TRBJ1-4, with 8 bases fitting TRBD1. The CDR3 spans 14 residues. Trimming at V came to 6 bases and at J to 8 bases, leaving 8 bases not matched to a gene. The germline V gene encodes CDR1 MNHNS and CDR2 SASEGT. The CDR3, as DNA: TGTGCCAGCAGCCCCGGACAGGGAGGGGAAAAACTGTTTTTT. Protein sequence: CASSPGQGGEKLFF.

In this sample, this clone turned up a few times. This sequence joins TRBV10-3 and TRBJ2-1; D unresolved. The CDR3 consists of 12 residues. Germline CDR1 is ENHRY and CDR2 is SYGVKD. The germline V and J ends were trimmed by 10 bases and 10 bases, with 17 bases remaining between them. The CDR3 protein is CATARAQEEQFF. CDR3 nucleotide sequence: TGTGCCACCGCTAGGGCTCAGGAGGAGCAGTTCTTC.